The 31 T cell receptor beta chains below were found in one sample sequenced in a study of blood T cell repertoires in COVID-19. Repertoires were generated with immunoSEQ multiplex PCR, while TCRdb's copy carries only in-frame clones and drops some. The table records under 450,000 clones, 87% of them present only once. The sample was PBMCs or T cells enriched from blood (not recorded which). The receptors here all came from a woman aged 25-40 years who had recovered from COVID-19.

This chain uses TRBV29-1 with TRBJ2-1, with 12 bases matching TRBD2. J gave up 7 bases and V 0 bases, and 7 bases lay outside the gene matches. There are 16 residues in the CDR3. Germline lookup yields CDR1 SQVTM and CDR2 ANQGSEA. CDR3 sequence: CSVEDPTSGSSNEQFF. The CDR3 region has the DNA TGCAGCGTTGAAGATCCGACTAGCGGGAGTTCGAATGAGCAGTTCTTC.

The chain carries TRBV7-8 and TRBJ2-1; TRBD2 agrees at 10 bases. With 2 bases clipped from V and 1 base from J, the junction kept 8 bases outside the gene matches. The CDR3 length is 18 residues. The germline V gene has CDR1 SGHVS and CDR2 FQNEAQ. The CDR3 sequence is CASSLYPSGSGSYNEQFF. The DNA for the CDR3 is TGTGCCAGCAGCTTATATCCTAGCGGGAGCGGGTCCTACAATGAGCAGTTCTTC.

The CDR3 sequence is CASSYAGLAGNEQYF. The DNA for the CDR3 is TGTGCCAGCAGTTACGCGGGACTAGCGGGGAATGAGCAGTACTTC. The genes are TRBV6-5 and TRBJ2-7; the match to TRBD2 covers 13 bases. Germline loops: CDR1 MNHEY, CDR2 SVGAGI. The CDR3 loop spans 15 amino acids. V gave up 2 bases and J gave up 7 bases; unmatched junction bases: 5.

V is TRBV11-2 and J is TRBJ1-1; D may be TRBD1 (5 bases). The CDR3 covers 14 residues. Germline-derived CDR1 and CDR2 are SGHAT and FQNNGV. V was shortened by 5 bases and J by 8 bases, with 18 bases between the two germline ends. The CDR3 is CASSRQGGVREAFF. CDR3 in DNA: TGTGCCAGCAGCCGTCAGGGAGGGGTCAGAGAAGCTTTCTTT.

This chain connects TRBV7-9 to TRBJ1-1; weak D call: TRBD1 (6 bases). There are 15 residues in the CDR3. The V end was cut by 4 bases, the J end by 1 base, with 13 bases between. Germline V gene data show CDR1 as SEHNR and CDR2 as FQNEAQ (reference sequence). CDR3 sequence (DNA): TGTGCCAGCAGCTCCCTAGAACAGGGGAACACTGAAGCTTTCTTT. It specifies CASSSLEQGNTEAFF.

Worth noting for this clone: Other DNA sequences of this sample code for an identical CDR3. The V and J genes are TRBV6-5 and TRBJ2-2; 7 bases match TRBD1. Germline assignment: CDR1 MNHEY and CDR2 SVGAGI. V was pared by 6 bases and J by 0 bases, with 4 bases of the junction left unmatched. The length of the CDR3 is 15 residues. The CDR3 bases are TGTGCCAGCAGCCCCGGGACAGCGAACACCGGGGAGCTGTTTTTT. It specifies CASSPGTANTGELFF.

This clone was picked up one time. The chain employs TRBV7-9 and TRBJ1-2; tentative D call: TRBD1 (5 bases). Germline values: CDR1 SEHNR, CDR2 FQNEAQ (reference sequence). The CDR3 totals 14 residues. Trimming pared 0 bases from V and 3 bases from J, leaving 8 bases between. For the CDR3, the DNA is TGTGCCAGCAGCTTAGCGGGGCAGGACTATGGCTACACCTTC. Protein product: CASSLAGQDYGYTF.

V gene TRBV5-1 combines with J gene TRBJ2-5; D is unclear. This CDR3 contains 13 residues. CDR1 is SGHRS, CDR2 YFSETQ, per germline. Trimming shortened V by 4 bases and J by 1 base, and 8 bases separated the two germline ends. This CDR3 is CASSIDTQETQYF. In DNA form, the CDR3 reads TGCGCCAGCAGCATTGACACCCAAGAGACCCAGTACTTC.

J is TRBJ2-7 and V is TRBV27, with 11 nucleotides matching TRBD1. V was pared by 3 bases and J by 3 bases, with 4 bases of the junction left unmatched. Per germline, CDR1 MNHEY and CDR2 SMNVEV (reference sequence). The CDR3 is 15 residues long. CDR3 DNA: TGTGCCAGCAGTTTCATGGGACAGGGGGTCTACGAGCAGTACTTC. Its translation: CASSFMGQGVYEQYF.

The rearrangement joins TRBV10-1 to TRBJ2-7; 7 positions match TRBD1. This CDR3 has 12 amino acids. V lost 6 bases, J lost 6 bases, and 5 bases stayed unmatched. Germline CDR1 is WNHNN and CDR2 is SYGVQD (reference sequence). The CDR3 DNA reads TGCGCCAGCAGCCAGGGGGATGGCGAGCAGTACTTC. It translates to CASSQGDGEQYF.

DNA of the CDR3: TGTGCCAGCAGCTCCCGCTACAGGGGGGAGACTGAAGCTTTCTTT. Its translation: CASSSRYRGETEAFF. The chain uses TRBV5-6 and TRBJ1-1; 8 positions agree with TRBD1. This CDR3 region has 15 residues. Germline-derived CDR1 and CDR2 are SGHDT and YYEEEE. V lost 3 bases and J lost 5; bases outside the gene matches: 9.

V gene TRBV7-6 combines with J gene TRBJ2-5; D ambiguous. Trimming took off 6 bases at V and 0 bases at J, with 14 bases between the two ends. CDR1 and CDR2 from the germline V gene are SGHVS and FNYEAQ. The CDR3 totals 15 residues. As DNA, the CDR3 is TGTGCCAGCAGTCCAAAATCTAGGTACCAAGAGACCCAGTACTTC. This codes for CASSPKSRYQETQYF.

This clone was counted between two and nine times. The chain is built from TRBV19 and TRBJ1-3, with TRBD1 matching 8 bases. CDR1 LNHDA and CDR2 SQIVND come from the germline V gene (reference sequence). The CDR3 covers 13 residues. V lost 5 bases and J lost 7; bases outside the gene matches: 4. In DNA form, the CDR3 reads TGTGCCAGTAGTGGACAGGGAACCAACACCATATATTTT. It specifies CASSGQGTNTIYF. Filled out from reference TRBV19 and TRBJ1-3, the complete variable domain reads DGGITQSPKYLFRKEGQNVTLSCEQNLNHDAMYWYRQDPGQGLRLIYYSQIVNDFQKGDIAEGYSVSREKKESFPLTVTSAQKNPTAFYLCASSGQGTNTIYFGEGSWLTVV.

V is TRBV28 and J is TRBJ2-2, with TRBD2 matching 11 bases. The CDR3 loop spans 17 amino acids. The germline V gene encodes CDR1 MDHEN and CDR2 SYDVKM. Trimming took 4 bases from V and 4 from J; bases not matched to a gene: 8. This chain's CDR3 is CASSSPLAGEFTGELFF. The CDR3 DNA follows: TGTGCCAGCAGTTCACCACTAGCGGGGGAATTCACCGGGGAGCTGTTTTTT.

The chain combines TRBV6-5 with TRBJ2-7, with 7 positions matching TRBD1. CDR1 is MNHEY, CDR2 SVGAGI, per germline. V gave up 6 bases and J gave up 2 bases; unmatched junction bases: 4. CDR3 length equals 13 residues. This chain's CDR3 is CASRQGSAYEQYF. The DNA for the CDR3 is TGTGCCAGCAGACAGGGGTCCGCCTACGAGCAGTACTTC.

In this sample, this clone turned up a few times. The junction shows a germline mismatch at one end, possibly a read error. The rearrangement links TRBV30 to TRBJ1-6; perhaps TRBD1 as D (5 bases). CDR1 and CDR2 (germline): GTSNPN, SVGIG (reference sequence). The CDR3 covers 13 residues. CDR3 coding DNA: TGTGCCCGGAGGGGTGAAGGGGAATCACCCCTCCACTTT. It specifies CARRGEGESPLHF.

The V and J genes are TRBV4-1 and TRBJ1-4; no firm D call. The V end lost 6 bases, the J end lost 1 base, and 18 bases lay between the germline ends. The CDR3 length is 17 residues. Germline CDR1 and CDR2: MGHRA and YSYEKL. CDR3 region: CASSASDIFGTNEKLFF. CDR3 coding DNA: TGCGCCAGCAGTGCAAGCGATATCTTTGGAACTAATGAAAAACTGTTTTTT.

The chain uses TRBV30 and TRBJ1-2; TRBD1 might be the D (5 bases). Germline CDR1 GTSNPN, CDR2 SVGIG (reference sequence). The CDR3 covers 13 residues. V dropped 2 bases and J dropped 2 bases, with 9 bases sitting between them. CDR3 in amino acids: CAWSKGYNYGYTF. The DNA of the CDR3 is TGTGCCTGGAGTAAGGGGTACAACTATGGCTACACCTTC.

CDR3 protein: CASSLGDRGGGYTF. The CDR3 DNA follows: TGTGCCAGCAGCTTGGGTGACAGGGGAGGGGGCTACACCTTC. V gene TRBV7-9 combines with J gene TRBJ1-2; TRBD1 matches 8 bases. The CDR3 has 14 amino acids. With V trimmed by 3 bases and J by 8 bases, 8 bases remained unmatched. Germline V gene sequence: CDR1 SEHNR, CDR2 FQNEAQ (reference sequence).

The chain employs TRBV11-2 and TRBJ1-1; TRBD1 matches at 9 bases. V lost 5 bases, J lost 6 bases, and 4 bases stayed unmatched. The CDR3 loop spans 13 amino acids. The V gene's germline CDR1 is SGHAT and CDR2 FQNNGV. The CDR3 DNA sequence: TGTGCCAGCAGCCAACAGGGGGCCGCTGAAGCTTTCTTT. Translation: CASSQQGAAEAFF.

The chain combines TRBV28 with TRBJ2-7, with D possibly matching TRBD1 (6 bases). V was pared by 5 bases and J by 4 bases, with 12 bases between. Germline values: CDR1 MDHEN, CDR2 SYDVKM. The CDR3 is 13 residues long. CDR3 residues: CASSPGEKYEQYF. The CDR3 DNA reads TGTGCCAGCAGTCCAGGGGAGAAATACGAGCAGTACTTC.

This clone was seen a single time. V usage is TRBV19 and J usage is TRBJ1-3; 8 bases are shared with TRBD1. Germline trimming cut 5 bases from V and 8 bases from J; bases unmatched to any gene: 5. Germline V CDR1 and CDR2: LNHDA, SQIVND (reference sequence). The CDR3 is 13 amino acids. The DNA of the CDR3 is TGTGCCAGTAGTCCCGGACAGGGTTACACCATATATTTT. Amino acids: CASSPGQGYTIYF. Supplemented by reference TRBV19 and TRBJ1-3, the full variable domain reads DGGITQSPKYLFRKEGQNVTLSCEQNLNHDAMYWYRQDPGQGLRLIYYSQIVNDFQKGDIAEGYSVSREKKESFPLTVTSAQKNPTAFYLCASSPGQGYTIYFGEGSWLTVV.

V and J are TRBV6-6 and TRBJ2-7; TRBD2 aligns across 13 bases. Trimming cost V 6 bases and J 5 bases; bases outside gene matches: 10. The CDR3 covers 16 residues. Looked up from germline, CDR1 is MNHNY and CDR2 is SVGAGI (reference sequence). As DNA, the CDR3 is TGTGCCAGCAGGCCGCCTGGGACTAGCGGGAATCACGAGCAGTACTTC. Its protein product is CASRPPGTSGNHEQYF.

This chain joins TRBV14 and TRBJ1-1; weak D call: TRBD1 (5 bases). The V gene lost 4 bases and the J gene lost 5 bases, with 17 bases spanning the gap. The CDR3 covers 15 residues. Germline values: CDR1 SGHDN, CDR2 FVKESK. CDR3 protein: CASSPGIGAGTEAFF. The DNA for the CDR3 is TGTGCCAGCAGCCCGGGTATAGGGGCGGGGACTGAAGCTTTCTTT.

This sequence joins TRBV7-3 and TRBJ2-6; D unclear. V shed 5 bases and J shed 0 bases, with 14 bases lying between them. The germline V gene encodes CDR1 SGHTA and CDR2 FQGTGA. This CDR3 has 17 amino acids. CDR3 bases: TGTGCCAGCAGCGTACAGCCCTCAGCCTCTGGGGCCAACGTCCTGACTTTC. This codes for CASSVQPSASGANVLTF.

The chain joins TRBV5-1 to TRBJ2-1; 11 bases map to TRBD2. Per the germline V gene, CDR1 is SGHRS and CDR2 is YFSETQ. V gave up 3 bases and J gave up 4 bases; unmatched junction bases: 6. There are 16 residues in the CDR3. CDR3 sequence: CASSSLAGGMYNEQFF. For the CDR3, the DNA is TGCGCCAGCAGCTCGCTAGCGGGGGGCATGTACAATGAGCAGTTCTTC.

DNA for the CDR3: TGTGCCAGCTCACCACGCGGGGCCTTCTCTGGAAACACCATATATTTT. The encoded protein is CASSPRGAFSGNTIYF. The V call is TRBV18, the J call TRBJ1-3, with a possible D match to TRBD1 (5 bases). The CDR3 spans 16 residues. Between the trimmed V and J ends, which lost 1 base and 0 bases, there was a span of 10 bases. In germline, CDR1 is KGHSH, CDR2 LQKENI. Based on the CDR3 plus reference TRBV18 and TRBJ1-3, the full variable domain is NAGVMQNPRHLVRRRGQEARLRCSPMKGHSHVYWYRQLPEEGLKFMVYLQKENIIDESGMPKERFSAEFPKEGPSILRIQQVVRGDSAAYFCASSPRGAFSGNTIYFGEGSWLTVV.

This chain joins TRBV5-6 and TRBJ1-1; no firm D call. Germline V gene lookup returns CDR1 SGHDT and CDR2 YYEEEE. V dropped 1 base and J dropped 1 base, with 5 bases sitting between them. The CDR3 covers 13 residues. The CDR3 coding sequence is TGTGCCAGCAGCTTGTGGCCGAACACTGAAGCTTTCTTT. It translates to CASSLWPNTEAFF. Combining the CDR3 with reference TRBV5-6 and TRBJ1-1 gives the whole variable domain DAGVTQSPTHLIKTRGQQVTLRCSPKSGHDTVSWYQQALGQGPQFIFQYYEEEERQRGNFPDRFSGHQFPNYSSELNVNALLLGDSALYLCASSLWPNTEAFFGQGTRLTVV.

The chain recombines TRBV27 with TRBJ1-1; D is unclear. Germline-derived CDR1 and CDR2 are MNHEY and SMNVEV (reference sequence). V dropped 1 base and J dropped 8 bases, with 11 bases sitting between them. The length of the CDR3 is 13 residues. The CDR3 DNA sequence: TGTGCCAGCAGTTTATTTCGTAGAGAAGAAGCTTTCTTT. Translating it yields CASSLFRREEAFF.

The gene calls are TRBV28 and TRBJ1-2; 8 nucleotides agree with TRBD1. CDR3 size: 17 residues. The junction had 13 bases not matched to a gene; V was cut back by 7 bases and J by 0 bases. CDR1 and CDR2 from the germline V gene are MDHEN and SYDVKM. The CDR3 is CASTTLRDRIANYGYTF. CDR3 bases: TGTGCCAGCACCACCCTCCGGGACAGGATTGCTAACTATGGCTACACCTTC.

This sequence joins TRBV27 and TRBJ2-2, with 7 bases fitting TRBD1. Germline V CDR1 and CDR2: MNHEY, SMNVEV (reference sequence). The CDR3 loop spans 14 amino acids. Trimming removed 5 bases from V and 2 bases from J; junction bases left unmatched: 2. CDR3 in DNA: TGTGCCAGCAGTAGGGACAGTAACACCGGGGAGCTGTTTTTT. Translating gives CASSRDSNTGELFF.